Listed below are T cell receptor beta chains from one sample, sequenced in a study of blood T cells in healthy people across ages. TCRdb fed the 5' RACE reads into MiXCR, producing one record per CDR3 protein. The sample holds fewer than 700,000 distinct CDR3 sequences, around 41% seen once. Source material: blood. The receptors stem from a man older than 75 in good health. The CDR3 runs from the conserved cysteine through the conserved F or W. The D gene is left open where the match is weak. Part of the rows lack a size; the others show once, few, many or a class for expanded clones.

clone size	V gene	D gene	J gene	CDR3 DNA	CDR3 protein
few	TRBV24-1	.	TRBJ2-7	TGTGCCACCAGTGAAACGGGGTCCTACGAGCAGTACTTC	CATSETGSYEQYF
few	TRBV15	.	TRBJ2-3	TGTGCCACCAGCAGAGATCTGAGTGATACGCAGTATTTT	CATSRDLSDTQYF
.	TRBV5-1	TRBD1	TRBJ2-5	TGCGCCAGCAGCGGGGGCAGGGGGCGCGAAGCGGCGCAAGAGACCCAGTACTTC	CASSGGRGREAAQETQYF
once	TRBV7-9	TRBD2	TRBJ2-2	TGTGCCAGCAGCTCCTCTAGCGGGTTTTTTACCGGGGAGCTGTTTTTT	CASSSSSGFFTGELFF
.	TRBV7-8	TRBD1	TRBJ2-7	TGTGCCAGCAGCTTCGTCGGGACAGGGACCTACGAGCAGTACTTC	CASSFVGTGTYEQYF
.	TRBV28	.	TRBJ1-2	TGTGCCAGCAGTACCACAGGGCTCTATGGCTACACCTTC	CASSTTGLYGYTF
once	TRBV4-3	TRBD1	TRBJ1-1	TGCGCCAGCAGCCATCCGACAGGGGGACCGCGAATGAACACTGAAGCTTTCTTT	CASSHPTGGPRMNTEAFF
.	TRBV6-4	TRBD1	TRBJ2-3	TGTGCCAGCAGTCAGACAGGGGTGAAACAAAATGCGCAGTATTTT	CASSQTGVKQNAQYF
.	TRBV20-1	TRBD1	TRBJ1-5	TGCAGTGCAAATACAGGGGGCAATCAGCCCCAGCATTTT	CSANTGGNQPQHF
few	TRBV6-2/TRBV6-3	.	TRBJ2-7	TGTGCCAGCAGTATCTTTACCTACGAGCAGTACTTC	CASSIFTYEQYF
.	TRBV27	.	TRBJ2-7	TGTGCCAGCAGTTTATCGAAGGGGAAGCCCTCCTACGAGCAGTACTTC	CASSLSKGKPSYEQYF
few	TRBV20-1	.	TRBJ2-3	TGCAGTGCTAGTCGGGCAGGGGTTGTTTTGGATACGCAGTATTTT	CSASRAGVVLDTQYF
.	TRBV4-3	TRBD2	TRBJ2-1	TGCGCCAGCAGCCAGGGACTAGCGGGAGTAGGAAGTGAGCAGTTCTTC	CASSQGLAGVGSEQFF
many	TRBV29-1	TRBD2	TRBJ2-7	TGCAGCGTTTCGACTAGCGAGCCTCCCTACGAGCAGTACTTC	CSVSTSEPPYEQYF
.	TRBV29-1	.	TRBJ2-3	TGCAGCGTTGAAGATTCAGGGGTCCGTAGCACAGATACGCAGTATTTT	CSVEDSGVRSTDTQYF
.	TRBV6-2/TRBV6-3	.	TRBJ2-5	TGTGCCAGCAGTTTCGGGGGGCATGAGACCCAGTACTTC	CASSFGGHETQYF
once	TRBV29-1	TRBD1	TRBJ1-3	TGCAGCGCCAAATGGACAGGGGGCTCTGGAAACACCATATATTTT	CSAKWTGGSGNTIYF
few	TRBV14	.	TRBJ2-3	TGTGCCAGCAAGGGGCAAACCAGTAGCACAGATACGCAGTATTTT	CASKGQTSSTDTQYF
few	TRBV20-1	TRBD1	TRBJ1-5	TGCAGTGCTACCCTATTGACAGGGGCAGGCAATCAGCCCCAGCATTTT	CSATLLTGAGNQPQHF
few	TRBV10-2	TRBD2	TRBJ2-5	TGCGCCAGCAAGGCTAGCGGGGATGGAGAGACCCAGTACTTC	CASKASGDGETQYF
.	TRBV24-1	TRBD2	TRBJ2-2	TGTGCCACCAAGGGTAGCGGGACAACCGGGGAGCTGTTTTTT	CATKGSGTTGELFF
few	TRBV2	.	TRBJ2-7	TGTGCCAGCCAGCTAACCGGGGCCTCCTACGAGCAGTACTTC	CASQLTGASYEQYF
.	TRBV20-1	.	TRBJ2-3	TGCAGTGCTAGAGACTTGCCAGGGGACTCAGATACGCAGTATTTT	CSARDLPGDSDTQYF
.	TRBV6-1	.	TRBJ1-2	TGTCCCAGCACCGGTGGGTATGGCTACACCTTC	CPSTGGYGYTF
.	TRBV7-2	.	TRBJ2-5	TGTGCCAGCAGCAACACGGGACGAGGGGAGACCCAGTACTTC	CASSNTGRGETQYF
.	TRBV12-3/TRBV12-4	TRBD1	TRBJ2-7	TGTGCCAGCAGCAAAGGGACAGGGGTTGAATACGAGCAGTACTTC	CASSKGTGVEYEQYF
once	TRBV6-5	TRBD1	TRBJ2-2	TGTGCCAGCAGTTACAGGGACAGTAACACCGGGGAGCTGTTTTTT	CASSYRDSNTGELFF
many	TRBV7-3	.	TRBJ2-1	TGTGCCAGCAGCTTAAATTCCCTAGGGCGATACAATGAGCAGTTCTTC	CASSLNSLGRYNEQFF
few	TRBV28	.	TRBJ2-7	TGTGCCAGTGCCGACTGGAACTACGAGCAGTACTTC	CASADWNYEQYF
few	TRBV12-3/TRBV12-4	.	TRBJ2-3	TGTGCCAGCAGTTTAAAAGTCCAAGATACGCAGTATTTT	CASSLKVQDTQYF
many	TRBV20-1	TRBD2	TRBJ2-3	TGCAGTGCAAATAGCGGGAGAGGGATGGATACGCAGTATTTT	CSANSGRGMDTQYF
.	TRBV29-1	.	TRBJ2-5	TGCAGCGTTGCCCGACAGGGAGGCGAGACCCAGTACTTC	CSVARQGGETQYF
.	TRBV24-1	.	TRBJ2-1	TGTGCCACCAGTGATTCCCCCAATCGAGATGAGCAGTTCTTC	CATSDSPNRDEQFF
few	TRBV29-1	TRBD1	TRBJ1-2	TGCAGCTGCCAACAGGGGGCTTATGGCTACACCTTC	CSCQQGAYGYTF
.	TRBV4-3	.	TRBJ2-6	TGCGCCAGCAGCCAAGAGGGAACTGGGGCCAACGTCCCGACTTTC	CASSQEGTGANVPTF
few	TRBV5-1	.	TRBJ2-5	TGCGCCAGCAGCTTGGGACAGGCAGAAGAGACCCAGTACTTC	CASSLGQAEETQYF
few	TRBV7-2	.	TRBJ1-6	TGTGCCAGCAGCCCCCGACAGGCGAGAGGGGCTAATTCACCCCTCCACTTT	CASSPRQARGANSPLHF
few	TRBV20-1	TRBD2	TRBJ2-5	TGCAGTGCTAGGCCACCCCTAGCGGGGGGGGAGACCCAGTACTTC	CSARPPLAGGETQYF
few	TRBV12-3/TRBV12-4	.	TRBJ1-5	TGTGCCAGCAACGGGGATCAGCCCCAGCATTTT	CASNGDQPQHF
.	TRBV6-5	.	TRBJ2-7	TGTGCCAGCAGTTGTGGGGCTAGACCCGGAGTCTACGAGCAGTACTTC	CASSCGARPGVYEQYF
many	TRBV29-1	.	TRBJ2-7	TGCAGCGTTGATACGGAGCTCGGCGAGCAGTACTTC	CSVDTELGEQYF
.	TRBV6-5	TRBD2	TRBJ2-5	TGTGCCAGCCGGGTCGGGAGGGCCGTTCCAGAGACCCAGTACTTC	CASRVGRAVPETQYF
few	TRBV6-2/TRBV6-3	.	TRBJ2-7	TGTGCCAGCAGTTACATGATTAGACGCTCCGAGCAGTACTTC	CASSYMIRRSEQYF